This passage covers 3 T cell receptor beta chains from one sample sequenced in a study of blood T cell repertoires in COVID-19. Generated by immunoSEQ multiplex PCR, the TCRdb table keeps only in-frame clones and is missing some. The sample has about 300,000 clones, 85% to 90% seen once. Sequences were obtained from PBMCs or T cells enriched from blood (not recorded which). All receptors come from a woman under 30 who had recovered from COVID-19.

The chain carries TRBV27 and TRBJ1-2; TRBD1 matches at 10 bases. The junction had 7 bases not matched to a gene; V was cut back by 3 bases and J by 6 bases. Germline CDR1 is MNHEY and CDR2 is SMNVEV (reference sequence). The CDR3 runs to 15 residues. The CDR3 nucleotides read TGTGCCAGCAGTTTCCGACAGGGGGCTTCGAATGGCTACACCTTC. This codes for CASSFRQGASNGYTF.

This chain connects TRBV30 to TRBJ1-2; 10 bases agree with TRBD1. J gave up 8 bases and V 1 base, and 4 bases lay outside the gene matches. Germline loops: CDR1 GTSNPN, CDR2 SVGIG (reference sequence). The CDR3 has 13 residues. The CDR3 spells CAWSGTGGEGYTF. In nucleotides, the CDR3 is TGTGCCTGGAGTGGGACAGGGGGAGAGGGCTACACCTTC.

This clone has only a few counts. V and J are TRBV5-1 and TRBJ2-1; D is perhaps TRBD2 (6 bases). V lost 0 bases to trimming and J lost 2 bases, with 12 bases between them. Looked up from germline, CDR1 is SGHRS and CDR2 is YFSETQ. The CDR3 spans 16 residues. CDR3 loop: CASSLAGDSTYNEQFF. Here the CDR3 DNA reads TGCGCCAGCAGCTTGGCTGGGGACTCCACCTACAATGAGCAGTTCTTC.